These T cell receptor beta chains were read from a single sample in a study of Tregs in tolerant kidney transplant recipients. The assay was immunoSEQ multiplex PCR, and TCRdb's table has in-frame clones only and misses some. The sample records around 120,000 clones, about 91% being singletons. Material for sequencing was CD4+ T cells from blood. These receptors were obtained from a human donor in good health. Each CDR3 is given with its conserved first and last residue. Each record gives: clone size, D gene, J gene, V gene, CDR3 DNA, CDR3 protein. D genes are given only for firm matches. Clone size is shown for a subset of rows, as once, few, many or a class of expanded clone.

.,TRBD2,TRBJ2-5,TRBV5-5,TGTGCCAGCAGCTCCAGGACTAGCCAGACTAAAGAGACCCAGTACTTC,CASSSRTSQTKETQYF
.,TRBD2,TRBJ2-7,TRBV18,TGTGCCAGCTCAACGGGACTACTAAGCTCCTACGAGCAGTACTTC,CASSTGLLSSYEQYF
.,TRBD1,TRBJ1-2,TRBV5-1,TGCGCCAGCAGCTCGACAGGGGAGAACTATGGCTACACCTTC,CASSSTGENYGYTF
.,.,TRBJ1-5,TRBV27,TGTGCCAGCAGTTTATTCGCCCAGGGAAGGTTAGAGCGTCAGCCCCAGCATTTT,CASSLFAQGRLERQPQHF
.,TRBD1,TRBJ2-7,TRBV5-1,TGCGCCAGCAGCTTTACAGGGGGGTACGAGCAGTACTTC,CASSFTGGYEQYF
.,TRBD1,TRBJ2-2,TRBV2,TGTGCCAGCAAGGTGTGGGACAGTTTAACCGGGGAGCTGTTTTTT,CASKVWDSLTGELFF
.,.,TRBJ1-2,TRBV6-4,TGTGCCAGCAGTGACTCGGGGGGAGGCTATGGCTACACCTTC,CASSDSGGGYGYTF
.,TRBD2,TRBJ2-2,TRBV25-1,TGTGCCAGCAGAACTAGCGGGAGCGCCGGGGAGCTGTTTTTT,CASRTSGSAGELFF
.,.,TRBJ1-2,TRBV7-9,TGTGCCAGCAGTTCGCCGGGCCCCAGCGGCTACACCTTC,CASSSPGPSGYTF
.,TRBD1,TRBJ1-5,TRBV30,TGTGCCTGGAGTCGGGACAGCGGGAATCAGCCCCAGCATTTT,CAWSRDSGNQPQHF
.,TRBD2,TRBJ2-5,TRBV27,TGTGCCAGCAGAAGCGGGGGGCCGCACTTGGAGACCCAGTACTTC,CASRSGGPHLETQYF
.,TRBD2,TRBJ2-3,TRBV6-5,TGTGCCAGCAAGCCTAGCGGGATGGGGGATACGCAGTATTTT,CASKPSGMGDTQYF
.,.,TRBJ1-2,TRBV19,TGTGCCAGCACCCAGACAGCGATCTATGGCTACACCTTC,CASTQTAIYGYTF
.,.,TRBJ2-3,TRBV7-6,TGTGCCAGCAGCTTAGGAAGGAGCACAGATACGCAGTATTTT,CASSLGRSTDTQYF
once,.,TRBJ2-2,TRBV5-1,TGCGCCAGCAGCCTCGGAGGGCCGGACACCGGGGAGCTGTTTTTT,CASSLGGPDTGELFF
.,TRBD1,TRBJ1-1,TRBV25-1,TGTGCCAGCAGTGGTCGGACAGGGGTTACGAACACTGAAGCTTTCTTT,CASSGRTGVTNTEAFF
.,TRBD1,TRBJ2-7,TRBV5-4,TGTGCCAGCAGCCGGGACAGCATCTACGAGCAGTACTTC,CASSRDSIYEQYF
.,TRBD1,TRBJ2-2,TRBV5-1,TGCGCCAGCTGCCGCGAGACAGGGCTGGGAACCGGGGAGCTGTTTTTT,CASCRETGLGTGELFF
.,TRBD1,TRBJ2-1,TRBV9,TGTGCCAGCAGCCCCAGACAGGGAATCTCCTACAATGAGCAGTTCTTC,CASSPRQGISYNEQFF
once,TRBD2,TRBJ2-2,TRBV7-2,TGTGCCAGCAGCTCCGGACTAGCGATCGGGATCACCGGGGAGCTGTTTTTT,CASSSGLAIGITGELFF
.,.,TRBJ2-3,TRBV11-2,TGTGCCAGCACCTCCGACAGTAGCACAGATACGCAGTATTTT,CASTSDSSTDTQYF
.,.,TRBJ1-1,TRBV6-1,TGTGCCAGCCGCGGGTACACGAACACTGAAGCTTTCTTT,CASRGYTNTEAFF
.,TRBD2,TRBJ2-3,TRBV18,TGTGCCAGCTTGCTAGCGGGGGCTGCAGATACGCAGTATTTT,CASLLAGAADTQYF
.,.,TRBJ1-5,TRBV12-5,TGTGCTAGTGGTTCCGACCTTGGGGGCCGGGGCAATCAGCCCCAGCATTTT,CASGSDLGGRGNQPQHF
once,.,TRBJ2-4,TRBV6-5,TGTGCCAGCAGACCCCTAGAGTCCTACAAAAACATTCAGTACTTC,CASRPLESYKNIQYF
.,TRBD1,TRBJ1-5,TRBV18,TGTGCCAGCTCACCCCGGACAGGGGCGAATCAGCCCCAGCATTTT,CASSPRTGANQPQHF
.,.,TRBJ2-1,TRBV4-1,TGCGCCAGCAGCCTCTCGGGGAAGCGGGCCAACAATGAGCAGTTCTTC,CASSLSGKRANNEQFF
.,TRBD2,TRBJ2-7,TRBV6-1,TGTGCCAGCAGGCCGGGACTATACGAGCAGTACTTC,CASRPGLYEQYF
once,TRBD2,TRBJ2-1,TRBV6-6,TGTGCCAGCAGCCGGACTAGCGGGGGTAATGAGCAGTTCTTC,CASSRTSGGNEQFF
.,TRBD2,TRBJ2-1,TRBV4-2,TGTGCCAGCAGCCCAAGCGGGAGTCCGGTCCATGAGCAGTTCTTC,CASSPSGSPVHEQFF
.,TRBD2,TRBJ2-3,TRBV5-4,TGTGCCAGCCGAAGGACTAGCGGGGGCACAGATACGCAGTATTTT,CASRRTSGGTDTQYF
.,.,TRBJ2-7,TRBV6-5,TGTGCCAGCCTTGGGGGCGGGTTCTCCTACGAGCAGTACTTC,CASLGGGFSYEQYF
.,.,TRBJ1-5,TRBV19,TGTGCCAGTAGTATTGTCATACAGGGACGTCAGCCCCAGCATTTT,CASSIVIQGRQPQHF
.,TRBD1,TRBJ1-6,TRBV7-8,TGTGCCAGCAGACCCGACAGGGTCCCCTCCTATAATTCACCCCTCCACTTT,CASRPDRVPSYNSPLHF
.,.,TRBJ2-1,TRBV12-5,TGTGCTAGTGCCTTCGGGTACAATGAGCAGTTCTTC,CASAFGYNEQFF
medium-sized,.,TRBJ2-5,TRBV2,TGTGCCAGCAGTCCGACCGGGGGCGGCCAGTACTTC,CASSPTGGGQYF
.,.,TRBJ2-5,TRBV4-1,TGCGCCAGCAGCCAAGATGGGCTTCCCAGAGAGACCCAGTACTTC,CASSQDGLPRETQYF
.,.,TRBJ2-5,TRBV7-2,TGTGCCAGCAGCCGAGGGGAGAGAAGGGAGACCCAGTACTTC,CASSRGERRETQYF
.,TRBD2,TRBJ2-3,TRBV10-3,TGTGCCATCAGTCCGGGACTAGCGACAGATACGCAGTATTTT,CAISPGLATDTQYF
.,.,TRBJ1-2,TRBV29-1,TGCAGCGACGGTGGGGGGCTAACCTCTGATGGCTACACCTTC,CSDGGGLTSDGYTF